This T cell receptor (beta chain) is from a study of OX40 agonist ivuxolimab in advanced cancers. In the study overall: Ivuxolimab is a fully human IgG2 antibody that activates OX40 (CD134). Subjects had a mean age of about 60 years, with a range of 23 to 79; around 83% were male. Patients with prior anti-PD-1, anti-PD-L1 or anti-CTLA-4 therapy were eligible; roughly 41% had some.

Study-wide results and caveats: Antigen targets of the expanded peripheral T cells went undetermined.

The assay was immunoSEQ multiplex PCR, and TCRdb's table has in-frame clones only and misses some. This table holds 9,500 to 12,000 clones, roughly 90% found once. This CDR3 comprises 17 residues. Trimming removed 3 bases at V and 0 bases at J, with 15 bases between. Per germline, CDR1 SGDLS and CDR2 YYNGEE. A word on this clone: What it binds is unknown.

The V call is TRBV9, the J call TRBJ1-4; D perhaps matches TRBD1 (6 bases). This TCR was sampled from an adult with an advanced solid tumor such as melanoma, head and neck, liver or kidney cancer. The sequencing used CD4+ or CD8+ T cells sorted from blood, collected in a trial of the OX40 agonist ivuxolimab. The CDR3 spells CASSDNRDKSTNEKLFF. The CDR3 DNA reads TGTGCCAGCAGCGACAACCGGGACAAATCAACTAATGAAAAACTGTTTTTT.